Included here is one TCR beta chain sequence, with context. Its antigen is not known. Use of 60 Vbeta and 13 Jbeta primers characterized the PCR. TCRdb's copy holds only in-frame clones and misses some; the assay was immunoSEQ multiplex PCR. The sample yields some 150,000 clones, over 60% seen once. This entry is derived from a study of cytomegalovirus exposure and HLA in healthy donors. As for the study in general: There were around 100 million unique TCR beta sequences, drawn from 180 million or so T cells, in an earlier analysis. Broader study findings: Because they were indistinguishable, some V segments, including TRBV6-2 and TRBV6-3, were excluded.

The CDR3 has 11 residues. V was clipped by 5 bases and J by 1 base, with 5 bases between them. The germline CDR1 and CDR2 sequences are DFQATT and SNEGSKA (reference sequence). The chain combines TRBV20-1 with TRBJ1-1; D is ambiguous. The sequence was obtained from a man aged 35 to 55 in good health and CMV-seropositive. Sequencing was done on a sample of PBMCs. CDR3 sequence reads: CSAVRNTEAFF. The CDR3 DNA sequence: TGCAGTGCTGTCAGGAACACTGAAGCTTTCTTT.